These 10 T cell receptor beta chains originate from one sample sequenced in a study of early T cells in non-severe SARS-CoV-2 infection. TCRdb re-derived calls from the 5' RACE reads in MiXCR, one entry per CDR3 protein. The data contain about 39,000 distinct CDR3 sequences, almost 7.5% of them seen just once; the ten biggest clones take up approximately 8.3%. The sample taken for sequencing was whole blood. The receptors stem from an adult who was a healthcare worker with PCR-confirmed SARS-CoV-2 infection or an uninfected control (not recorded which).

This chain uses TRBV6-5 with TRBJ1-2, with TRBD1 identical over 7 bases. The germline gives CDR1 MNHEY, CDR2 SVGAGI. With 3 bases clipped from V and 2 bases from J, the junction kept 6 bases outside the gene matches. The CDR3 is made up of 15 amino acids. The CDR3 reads CASSYRQGENYGYTF. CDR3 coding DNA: TGTGCCAGCAGTTATAGACAGGGAGAAAACTATGGCTACACCTTC.

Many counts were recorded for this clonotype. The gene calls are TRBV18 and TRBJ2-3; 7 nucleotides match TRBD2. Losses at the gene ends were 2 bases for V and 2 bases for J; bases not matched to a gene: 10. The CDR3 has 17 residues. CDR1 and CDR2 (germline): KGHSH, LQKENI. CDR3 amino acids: CASSPIFLADNTDTQYF. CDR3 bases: TGTGCCAGCTCACCAATTTTTCTAGCGGATAACACAGATACGCAGTATTTT.

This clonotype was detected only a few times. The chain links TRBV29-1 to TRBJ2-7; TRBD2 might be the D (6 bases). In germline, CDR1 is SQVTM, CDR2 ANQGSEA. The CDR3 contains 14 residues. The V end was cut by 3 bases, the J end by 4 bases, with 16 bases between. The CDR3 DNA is TGCAGCGTTGACGGCGGGCGCGGGGATTACGAGCAGTACTTC. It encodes CSVDGGRGDYEQYF.

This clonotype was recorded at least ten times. In DNA, the CDR3 is TGCAGTGCTACCACGGGACAAAGGCAGCCCCAGCATTTT. Translated, it gives CSATTGQRQPQHF. The chain carries TRBV20-1 and TRBJ1-5, with a possible D match to TRBD1 (6 bases). Trimming took 4 bases from V and 7 from J, leaving 14 bases between them. Germline V gene lookup returns CDR1 DFQATT and CDR2 SNEGSKA (reference sequence). CDR3 length: 13 amino acids.

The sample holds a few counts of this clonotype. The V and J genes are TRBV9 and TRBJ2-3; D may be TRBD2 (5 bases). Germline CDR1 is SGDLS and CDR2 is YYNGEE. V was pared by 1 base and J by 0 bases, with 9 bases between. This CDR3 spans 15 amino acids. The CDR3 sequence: CASSVLPGSTDTQYF. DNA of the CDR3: TGTGCCAGCAGCGTATTGCCGGGGAGCACAGATACGCAGTATTTT. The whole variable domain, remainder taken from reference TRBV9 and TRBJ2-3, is DSGVTQTPKHLITATGQRVTLRCSPRSGDLSVYWYQQSLDQGLQFLIQYYNGEERAKGNILERFSAQQFPDLHSELNLSSLELGDSALYFCASSVLPGSTDTQYFGPGTRLTVL.

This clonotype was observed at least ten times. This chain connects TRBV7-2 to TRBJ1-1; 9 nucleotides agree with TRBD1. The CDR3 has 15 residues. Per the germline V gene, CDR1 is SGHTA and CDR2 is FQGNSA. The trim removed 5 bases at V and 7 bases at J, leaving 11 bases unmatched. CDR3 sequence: CASSERRGTGFEAFF. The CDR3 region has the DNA TGTGCCAGCAGCGAACGGCGAGGGACAGGGTTTGAAGCTTTCTTT.

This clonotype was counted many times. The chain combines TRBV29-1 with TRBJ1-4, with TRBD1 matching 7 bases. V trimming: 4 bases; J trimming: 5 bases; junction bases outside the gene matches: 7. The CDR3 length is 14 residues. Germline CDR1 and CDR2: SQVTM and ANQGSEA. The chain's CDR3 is CSVGRGRVNEKLFF. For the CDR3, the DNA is TGCAGCGTTGGGAGGGGGCGAGTCAATGAAAAACTGTTTTTT. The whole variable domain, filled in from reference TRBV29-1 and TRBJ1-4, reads SAVISQKPSRDICQRGTSLTIQCQVDSQVTMMFWYRQQPGQSLTLIATANQGSEATYESGFVIDKFPISRPNLTFSTLTVSNMSPEDSSIYLCSVGRGRVNEKLFFGSGTQLSVL.

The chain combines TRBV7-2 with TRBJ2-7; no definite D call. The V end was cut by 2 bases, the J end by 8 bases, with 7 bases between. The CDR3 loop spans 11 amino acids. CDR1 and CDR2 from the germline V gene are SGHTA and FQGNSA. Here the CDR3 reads CASSLRAKQYF. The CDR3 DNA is TGTGCCAGCAGCTTAAGGGCGAAGCAGTACTTC. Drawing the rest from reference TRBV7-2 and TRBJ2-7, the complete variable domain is GAGVSQSPSNKVTEKGKDVELRCDPISGHTALYWYRQSLGQGLEFLIYFQGNSAPDKSGLPSDRFSAERTGGSVSTLTIQRTQQEDSAVYLCASSLRAKQYFGPGTRLTVT.

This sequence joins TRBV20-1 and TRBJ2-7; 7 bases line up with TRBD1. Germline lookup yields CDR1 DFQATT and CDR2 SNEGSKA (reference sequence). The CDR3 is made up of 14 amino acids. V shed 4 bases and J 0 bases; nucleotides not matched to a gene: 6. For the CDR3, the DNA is TGCAGTGCTATCCGGGACAGCAGCTCCTACGAGCAGTACTTC. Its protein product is CSAIRDSSSYEQYF.

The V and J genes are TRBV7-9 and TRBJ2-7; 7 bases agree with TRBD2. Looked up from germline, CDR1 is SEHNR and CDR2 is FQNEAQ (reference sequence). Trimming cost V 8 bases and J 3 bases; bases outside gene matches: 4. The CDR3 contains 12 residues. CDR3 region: CASSAGVYEQYF. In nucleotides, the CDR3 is TGTGCCAGCTCGGCGGGGGTCTACGAGCAGTACTTC.